This passage covers 32 T cell receptor beta chains from one sample sequenced in a study of T cells in Graves' hyperthyroidism and ophthalmopathy. TCR beta CDR3 sequences were amplified from RNA transcripts. In the first-round RT-PCR of the TCR CDR3, the HTBI primer set was used. TCRdb re-called the multiplex PCR reads through MiXCR, storing one row per CDR3 protein. The data show about 610,000 distinct CDR3 sequences, with roughly 46% seen just once and approximately 8.4% held by the top ten. Sequenced input: peripheral blood or thyroid tissue (not recorded which). The receptors come from a woman between 18 and 30 years old with Graves' hyperthyroidism.

This clonotype has a handful of counts. V is TRBV29-1 and J is TRBJ2-1; a possible D gene is TRBD2 (5 bases). V was shortened by 3 bases and J by 0 bases, with 12 bases between the two germline ends. Germline assignment: CDR1 SQVTM and CDR2 ANQGSEA. The CDR3 loop spans 15 amino acids. CDR3 in amino acids: CSVESAGSSYNEQFF. CDR3 nucleotides: TGCAGCGTTGAGTCGGCGGGTAGCTCCTACAATGAGCAGTTCTTC.

The sample holds a few counts of this clonotype. The CDR3 DNA reads as TGTGCCAGCACCATGGCGGGAGCCTCCTACGAGCAGTACTTC. This sequence encodes CASTMAGASYEQYF. This rearrangement joins TRBV5-6 to TRBJ2-7, with TRBD2 matching over 7 bases. Germline V lookup: CDR1 SGHDT, CDR2 YYEEEE. V was pared by 6 bases and J by 0 bases, with 6 bases of the junction left unmatched. This CDR3 is built from 14 residues. Using reference TRBV5-6 and TRBJ2-7 for the parts outside the CDR3, the full variable domain is DAGVTQSPTHLIKTRGQQVTLRCSPKSGHDTVSWYQQALGQGPQFIFQYYEEEERQRGNFPDRFSGHQFPNYSSELNVNALLLGDSALYLCASTMAGASYEQYFGPGTRLTVT.

The rearrangement uses TRBV20-1 and TRBJ1-4; no definite D call. This CDR3 comprises 10 residues. V was shortened by 6 bases and J by 13 bases, with 12 bases between the two germline ends. In germline, CDR1 is DFQATT, CDR2 SNEGSKA (reference sequence). The CDR3 bases are TGCAGTGCAAAACTAGGCGGACTGTTTTTT. It translates to CSAKLGGLFF.

This clonotype was picked up a small number of times. V gene TRBV10-3 combines with J gene TRBJ2-7; no clear D gene. The assigned J gene may be wrong: the sequence end matches TRBJ2-1 better. Looked up from germline, CDR1 is ENHRY and CDR2 is SYGVKD. The CDR3 has 13 residues. In DNA, the CDR3 is TGTGCCATCAGTGGCCCTCTGGACAATGAGCAGTTCTTC. It yields the protein CAISGPLDNEQFF.

There are many counts of this clonotype. This chain connects TRBV29-1 to TRBJ1-5; D not certain. Trimming pared 0 bases from V and 8 bases from J, leaving 11 bases between. Germline CDR1 and CDR2: SQVTM and ANQGSEA. There are 13 residues in the CDR3. CDR3 coding DNA: TGCAGCGTTGAAGACAGCGGCGGGGAGCCCCAGCATTTT. Translating gives CSVEDSGGEPQHF.

This clonotype occurred many times. The CDR3 DNA is TGTGCCATCAGTGTAGGGGGCTCTAATTCACCCCTCCACTTT. Protein: CAISVGGSNSPLHF. This chain connects TRBV10-3 to TRBJ1-6, with 7 bases that match TRBD1. The junction had 3 bases not matched to a gene; V was cut back by 4 bases and J by 6 bases. Germline CDR1 reads ENHRY; CDR2 reads SYGVKD. The CDR3 is 14 amino acids.

This sequence joins TRBV2 and TRBJ2-7; 7 bases map to TRBD1. V was pared by 3 bases and J by 7 bases, with 12 bases of the junction left unmatched. The CDR3 has 15 residues. Germline V gene data show CDR1 as SNHLY and CDR2 as FYNNEI. In DNA, the CDR3 is TGTGCCAGCAGTGAGGCAGGGGGATCCTACAATGAGCAGTACTTC. It codes for CASSEAGGSYNEQYF.

This clonotype was seen ten or more times. V is TRBV9 and J is TRBJ2-2, with 8 bases matching TRBD2. CDR3 length equals 17 residues. CDR1 is SGDLS, CDR2 YYNGEE, per germline. The trim removed 4 bases at V and 2 bases at J, leaving 10 bases unmatched. CDR3 DNA sequence: TGTGCCAGCAGCCGCTCCCCGACTAGCGCCAACACCGGGGAGCTGTTTTTT. Its translation: CASSRSPTSANTGELFF. The full variable domain, its missing parts supplied by reference TRBV9 and TRBJ2-2, is DSGVTQTPKHLITATGQRVTLRCSPRSGDLSVYWYQQSLDQGLQFLIQYYNGEERAKGNILERFSAQQFPDLHSELNLSSLELGDSALYFCASSRSPTSANTGELFFGEGSRLTVL.

This clonotype was counted once. The chain has TRBV19 and TRBJ2-7; D not resolved. The DNA end is more similar to TRBJ2-1, so the J call may be wrong. Germline CDR1 and CDR2: LNHDA and SQIVND (reference sequence). This CDR3 has 14 residues. CDR3 bases: TGTGCCAGTAGTATAGCAGGTTATCTCGATGAGCAGTTCTTC. Amino acids: CASSIAGYLDEQFF.

This clonotype was seen at least ten times. J is TRBJ2-2 and V is TRBV6-5, with D hard to call. V lost 7 bases, J lost 0 bases, and 15 bases lay in between. Germline lookup yields CDR1 MNHEY and CDR2 SVGAGI. This CDR3 is 16 amino acids long. CDR3 nucleotide sequence: TGTGCCAGCACCCGTCACCCACAAGCGAACACCGGGGAGCTGTTTTTT. This codes for CASTRHPQANTGELFF.

This clonotype was detected only a few times. The V call is TRBV13, the J call TRBJ1-1; D is undetermined. Per the germline V gene, CDR1 is PRHDT and CDR2 is FYEKMQ (reference sequence). The V and J ends lost 9 bases and 1 base respectively, with 12 bases between them. The CDR3 extends over 13 amino acids. CDR3 coding DNA: TGTGCCAGTCGGGCCCTCGAGAACACTGAAGCTTTCTTT. It is translated as CASRALENTEAFF.

CDR3 amino acids: CASSPLQGTHQPQHF. Written as DNA, the CDR3 is TGTGCCAGCAGCCCATTACAGGGAACGCATCAGCCCCAGCATTTT. The V and J genes are TRBV19 and TRBJ1-5, with a tentative D call TRBD1 (6 bases). CDR3 length: 15 amino acids. The germline V gene encodes CDR1 LNHDA and CDR2 SQIVND (reference sequence). V lost 9 bases and J 5 bases, leaving 20 bases between the germline ends.

V gene TRBV15 combines with J gene TRBJ2-7; D is perhaps TRBD2 (5 bases). CDR3 length: 15 amino acids. Trimming removed 1 base from V and 2 bases from J, with 12 bases in between. Germline CDR1 and CDR2: LNHNV and YYDKDF (reference sequence). This chain's CDR3 is CATSRGPGFTYEQYF. The CDR3 DNA is TGTGCCACCAGCAGAGGGCCGGGATTCACCTACGAGCAGTACTTC.

CDR3 sequence reads: CASSFTGLGPSTEAFF. The CDR3 DNA follows: TGTGCCAGCAGCTTTACAGGGCTGGGGCCATCCACTGAAGCTTTCTTT. The chain employs TRBV7-3 and TRBJ1-1; D is possibly TRBD1 (6 bases). Germline CDR1 and CDR2: SGHTA and FQGTGA. The CDR3 is made up of 16 amino acids. Trimming removed 3 bases from V and 4 bases from J, with 18 bases in between. The full variable domain, rest sourced from reference TRBV7-3 and TRBJ1-1, is GAGVSQTPSNKVTEKGKYVELRCDPISGHTALYWYRQSLGQGPEFLIYFQGTGAADDSGLPNDRFFAVRPEGSVSTLKIQRTERGDSAVYLCASSFTGLGPSTEAFFGQGTRLTVV.

This clonotype was recorded at least ten times. The chain couples TRBV11-2 to TRBJ2-2, with 11 bases matching TRBD2. This CDR3 has 19 residues. The junction had 12 bases not matched to a gene; V was cut back by 2 bases and J by 4 bases. Germline V gene sequence: CDR1 SGHAT, CDR2 FQNNGV. CDR3 residues: CASSLRPPLAGVSTGELFF. CDR3 in DNA: TGTGCCAGCAGCTTACGCCCCCCACTAGCGGGAGTCTCCACCGGGGAGCTGTTTTTT.

Comments on this clonotype: The junction differs from germline at one of its ends, possibly a read error. The rearrangement links TRBV7-9 to TRBJ2-7, with D tentatively TRBD1 or TRBD2 (5 bases each). Germline CDR1 reads SEHNR; CDR2 reads FQNEAQ (reference sequence). This CDR3 spans 15 amino acids. This CDR3 reads CASSLDQGVTGELYF. For the CDR3, the DNA is TGTGCCAGCAGCTTAGATCAGGGAGTTACCGGGGAGCTGTACTTC.

This clonotype has a single count. The gene calls are TRBV11-3 and TRBJ2-7; D remains ambiguous. The V gene's germline CDR1 is SGHNT and CDR2 YENEEA. V shed 2 bases and J shed 7 bases, with 9 bases lying between them. The CDR3 contains 12 residues. The CDR3 DNA sequence: TGTGCCAGCAGCTTAACGCCATGGGAGCAGTACTTC. Translated: CASSLTPWEQYF.

Details on this clonotype: It may be a read error: a sequence one base away is much more abundant. This CDR3 fails to terminate in the conserved phenylalanine or tryptophan, so it likely reflects a read error. The genes are TRBV4-3 and TRBJ1-1; the D gene is possibly TRBD1 (5 bases). This CDR3 region has 15 residues. Germline lookup yields CDR1 LGHNA and CDR2 YSLEER. With 0 bases removed from V and 0 bases from J, the gap between germline ends came to 8 bases. The CDR3 DNA is TGCGCCAGCAGCCAAGAGGGACGGCTGAACACTGAAGCTTTCTCT. Translation gives CASSQEGRLNTEAFS.

This clonotype occurred many times. This sequence joins TRBV5-1 and TRBJ1-6; D gene ambiguous. The CDR3 length is 17 residues. Per the germline V gene, CDR1 is SGHRS and CDR2 is YFSETQ. With 4 bases removed from V and 1 base from J, the gap between germline ends came to 15 bases. The CDR3 sequence is CASSPGPQESYNSPLHF. As DNA, the CDR3 is TGCGCCAGCAGCCCCGGGCCGCAGGAGTCCTATAATTCACCCCTCCACTTT. Full variable domain (outside the CDR3, taken from reference TRBV5-1 and TRBJ1-6): KAGVTQTPRYLIKTRGQQVTLSCSPISGHRSVSWYQQTPGQGLQFLFEYFSETQRNKGNFPGRFSGRQFSNSRSEMNVSTLELGDSALYLCASSPGPQESYNSPLHFGNGTRLTVT.

This clonotype appeared a single time. This chain links TRBV11-2 with TRBJ1-2, with 8 bases fitting TRBD1. From germline, CDR1 is SGHAT and CDR2 FQNNGV. CDR3 length equals 19 residues. With 2 bases clipped from V and 3 bases from J, the junction kept 17 bases outside the gene matches. CDR3 loop: CASSLTPAGGAGKDYGYTF. CDR3 nucleotides: TGTGCCAGCAGCTTAACGCCGGCAGGGGGCGCCGGTAAGGACTATGGCTACACCTTC.

The chain links TRBV11-2 to TRBJ2-4; no definite D call. The length of the CDR3 is 16 residues. Germline lookup yields CDR1 SGHAT and CDR2 FQNNGV. The ends were cut back, 1 base at V and 0 bases at J, with 10 bases in the middle. The CDR3 region has the DNA TGTGCCAGCAGCTTAGGCCAGCCACTAGCCAAAAACATTCAGTACTTC. This gives the protein CASSLGQPLAKNIQYF. The full variable domain, in which reference TRBV11-2 and TRBJ2-4 provide the parts outside the CDR3, is EAGVAQSPRYKIIEKRQSVAFWCNPISGHATLYWYQQILGQGPKLLIQFQNNGVVDDSQLPKDRFSAERLKGVDSTLKIQPAKLEDSAVYLCASSLGQPLAKNIQYFGAGTRLSVL.

The rearrangement joins TRBV20-1 to TRBJ2-3; 9 positions agree with TRBD2. Germline V gene lookup returns CDR1 DFQATT and CDR2 SNEGSKA (reference sequence). J lost 0 bases, V lost 1 base, and 11 bases had no gene match. This CDR3 has 18 amino acids. CDR3 sequence reads: CSARALWREGSSTDTQYF. The CDR3 coding sequence is TGCAGTGCTAGAGCCCTCTGGCGGGAGGGCTCGAGCACAGATACGCAGTATTTT.

J is TRBJ2-1 and V is TRBV7-2; the D gene is possibly TRBD2 (5 bases). The CDR3 sequence is 14 residues long. Germline-derived CDR1 and CDR2 are SGHTA and FQGNSA. Trimming stripped 5 bases from V and 6 bases from J, with 14 bases between. CDR3 sequence reads: CASSLYNAGNEQFF. The DNA for the CDR3 is TGTGCCAGCAGCCTCTATAACGCGGGCAATGAGCAGTTCTTC.

This clonotype occurred many times. V gene TRBV6-5 combines with J gene TRBJ2-7; TRBD2 is a possible D gene (5 bases). Germline CDR1 is MNHEY and CDR2 is SVGAGI. This CDR3 region has 15 residues. V gave up 5 bases and J gave up 4 bases, with 18 bases separating them. The CDR3 reads CASSPQLEVGYEQYF. DNA of the CDR3: TGTGCCAGCAGTCCCCAACTAGAGGTCGGATACGAGCAGTACTTC.

This clonotype has ten or more counts. This chain joins TRBV7-2 and TRBJ2-7; D is possibly TRBD1 or TRBD2 (6 bases each). Trimming took off 3 bases at V and 3 bases at J, with 9 bases between the two ends. The CDR3 has 13 amino acids. Germline loops: CDR1 SGHTA, CDR2 FQGNSA. The CDR3 DNA reads as TGTGCCAGCAGCTTCGGGGGCTACTACGAGCAGTACTTC. It codes for CASSFGGYYEQYF.

The table lists this clonotype with many counts. As DNA, the CDR3 is TGCGCCAGCAGAAATGGACCGCGGGAGACCCAGTACTTC. This sequence encodes CASRNGPRETQYF. J is TRBJ2-5 and V is TRBV5-1; D is unclear. Germline values: CDR1 SGHRS, CDR2 YFSETQ. Trimming shortened V by 5 bases and J by 5 bases, and 13 bases separated the two germline ends. The CDR3 length is 13 residues.

The chain combines TRBV29-1 with TRBJ2-7; TRBD2 agrees at 10 bases. The CDR3 consists of 12 residues. CDR1 and CDR2 (germline): SQVTM, ANQGSEA. Trimming took 4 bases from V and 5 from J; bases not matched to a gene: 2. CDR3 nucleotide sequence: TGCAGCGTTGCTAGCGGGAGCCACGAGCAGTACTTC. Encoded protein: CSVASGSHEQYF.

The chain employs TRBV7-2 and TRBJ2-5; weak D call: TRBD2 (5 bases). The last part of the DNA fits TRBJ2-1 better; the J call may be wrong. CDR1 SGHTA and CDR2 FQGNSA come from the germline V gene. This CDR3 spans 12 amino acids. CDR3 residues: CASSSLGSEQFF. CDR3 in DNA: TGTGCCAGCAGCTCCCTAGGGAGTGAGCAGTTCTTC.

This clonotype has just a few counts. The V and J genes are TRBV6-2 or TRBV6-3 and TRBJ1-1, with D maybe TRBD1 (6 bases). Germline-derived CDR1 and CDR2 are MNHEY and SVGEGT. V was trimmed by 7 bases and J by 5 bases, leaving 26 bases between them. The length of the CDR3 is 17 residues. The CDR3: CASIPGNQGRGWTEAFF. The CDR3, as DNA: TGTGCCAGCATACCGGGCAATCAAGGCAGGGGTTGGACTGAAGCTTTCTTT.

A single count supports this clonotype. CDR3 nucleotide sequence: TGCAGTGCTACGAGACAGGGCGCGTCCTACGAGCAGTACTTC. This encodes CSATRQGASYEQYF. This chain uses TRBV20-1 with TRBJ2-7; 7 positions match TRBD1. Per the germline V gene, CDR1 is DFQATT and CDR2 is SNEGSKA (reference sequence). V shed 4 bases, J shed 1 base, and the junction held 7 bases outside the gene matches. The CDR3 runs 14 residues.

This clonotype was seen a single time. The DNA of the CDR3 is TGTGCCACCACGGCCCAGCGGGTACCGGCGGATACGCAGTATTTT. Translated, it gives CATTAQRVPADTQYF. The chain combines TRBV10-3 with TRBJ2-3, with D perhaps matching TRBD2 (6 bases). CDR1 and CDR2 from the germline V gene are ENHRY and SYGVKD. The V and J ends lost 10 bases and 6 bases respectively, with 23 bases between them. There are 15 residues in the CDR3.

This rearrangement joins TRBV7-6 to TRBJ2-7, with 9 bases matching TRBD1. Germline V gene data show CDR1 as SGHVS and CDR2 as FNYEAQ. This CDR3 has 15 amino acids. With 4 bases clipped from V and 5 bases from J, the junction kept 9 bases outside the gene matches. As DNA, the CDR3 is TGTGCCAGCAGCTCGTCCCGGGACAGGGCGGACGAGCAGTACTTC. Protein: CASSSSRDRADEQYF.